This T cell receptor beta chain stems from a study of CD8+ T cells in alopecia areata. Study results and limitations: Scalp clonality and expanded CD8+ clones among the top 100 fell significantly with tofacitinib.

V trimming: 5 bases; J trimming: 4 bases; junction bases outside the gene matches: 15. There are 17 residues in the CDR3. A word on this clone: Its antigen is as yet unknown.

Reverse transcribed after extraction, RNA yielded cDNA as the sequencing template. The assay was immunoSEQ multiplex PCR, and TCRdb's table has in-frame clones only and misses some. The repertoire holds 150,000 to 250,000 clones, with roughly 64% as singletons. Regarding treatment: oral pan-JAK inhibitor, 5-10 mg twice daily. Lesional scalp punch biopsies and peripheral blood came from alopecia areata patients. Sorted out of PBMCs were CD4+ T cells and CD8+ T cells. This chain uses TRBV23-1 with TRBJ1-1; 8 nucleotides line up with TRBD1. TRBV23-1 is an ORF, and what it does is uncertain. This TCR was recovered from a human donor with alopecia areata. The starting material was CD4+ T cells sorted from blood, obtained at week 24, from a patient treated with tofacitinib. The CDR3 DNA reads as TGCGCCAGCAGTGAGACGGGAACAGGGGGAGGTCGCACTGAAGCTTTCTTT. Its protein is CASSETGTGGGRTEAFF.